This passage covers 22 T cell receptor beta chains from one sample sequenced in a study of blood T cell repertoires in COVID-19. Clones were read by immunoSEQ multiplex PCR, and TCRdb kept only the in-frame ones, dropping some. The sample lists about 260,000 clones; 75% to 90% were seen once. Sequenced material: PBMCs or T cells enriched from blood (not recorded which). Receptors originate from a man over 45 who had been exposed to COVID-19.

The V gene is TRBV7-8, the J gene TRBJ1-1; TRBD1 matches 11 bases. The CDR3 extends over 16 amino acids. Trimming cost V 6 bases and J 0 bases; bases outside gene matches: 6. Germline V gives CDR1 SGHVS, CDR2 FQNEAQ. In DNA, the CDR3 is TGTGCCAGCAGTCCAGGGACAGGGGGAATGAACACTGAAGCTTTCTTT. Protein: CASSPGTGGMNTEAFF.

This clone was detected only a few times. The rearrangement links TRBV27 to TRBJ1-2; 7 bases match TRBD1. Per germline, CDR1 MNHEY and CDR2 SMNVEV (reference sequence). The CDR3 is 16 amino acids. V dropped 5 bases and J dropped 2; count of bases not matched to a gene: 11. The CDR3 sequence: CASSITRDRTNYGYTF. The CDR3 coding sequence is TGTGCCAGCAGTATCACACGGGACAGAACAAACTATGGCTACACCTTC.

The CDR3 loop is CASSSGTVQETQYF. The CDR3 DNA follows: TGTGCCAGCAGCTCAGGGACAGTTCAAGAGACCCAGTACTTC. The gene calls are TRBV11-3 and TRBJ2-5, with TRBD1 matching 7 bases. In germline, CDR1 is SGHNT, CDR2 YENEEA. Unmatched junction bases numbered 4, after V lost 4 bases and J lost 2 bases. This CDR3 is built from 14 residues.

Of note for this clone: Other DNA sequences of this sample code for an identical CDR3. The V gene is TRBV28, the J gene TRBJ1-5; the D gene is possibly TRBD1 (5 bases). Looked up from germline, CDR1 is MDHEN and CDR2 is SYDVKM. With 5 bases removed from V and 1 base from J, the gap between germline ends came to 12 bases. CDR3 length: 15 residues. As DNA, the CDR3 is TGTGCCAGCAGTCTTCCTGGGGCCAGCAATCAGCCCCAGCATTTT. It yields the protein CASSLPGASNQPQHF. Full variable domain (missing parts from reference TRBV28 and TRBJ1-5): DVKVTQSSRYLVKRTGEKVFLECVQDMDHENMFWYRQDPGLGLRLIYFSYDVKMKEKGDIPEGYSVSREKKERFSLILESASTNQTSMYLCASSLPGASNQPQHFGDGTRLSIL.

The J gene is TRBJ1-1, the V gene TRBV2, with a possible D match to TRBD1 (5 bases). CDR1 and CDR2 from the germline V gene are SNHLY and FYNNEI. The CDR3 sequence is 14 residues long. V shed 1 base and J shed 7 bases, with 13 bases lying between them. CDR3 nucleotide sequence: TGTGCCAGCAGTGAAGTTGGCAGGGATGGTGAAGCTTTCTTT. Its protein product is CASSEVGRDGEAFF.

This clone was observed a handful of times. The chain has TRBV29-1 and TRBJ1-2; the match to TRBD1 covers 11 bases. Trimming removed 6 bases from V and 8 bases from J; junction bases left unmatched: 5. Germline-derived CDR1 and CDR2 are SQVTM and ANQGSEA. This CDR3 comprises 12 residues. CDR3: CSVGQGADGYTF. The CDR3 DNA sequence: TGCAGCGTCGGACAGGGGGCAGACGGCTACACCTTC.

V usage is TRBV5-1 and J usage is TRBJ1-2; D is perhaps TRBD1 (6 bases). The CDR3 is 16 residues long. From germline, CDR1 is SGHRS and CDR2 YFSETQ. Deletions cut 3 bases from V and 4 bases from J, with 19 bases between. The CDR3 sequence: CASSWMTGVLVYGYTF. The CDR3, as DNA: TGCGCCAGCAGCTGGATGACAGGCGTTTTGGTCTATGGCTACACCTTC.

V usage is TRBV5-1 and J usage is TRBJ1-1; D unresolved. Germline-derived CDR1 and CDR2 are SGHRS and YFSETQ. This CDR3 comprises 16 residues. The V and J ends lost 0 bases and 4 bases respectively, with 16 bases between them. CDR3 nucleotide sequence: TGCGCCAGCAGCTTGGCCCATGGTAGCGATGGCACTGAAGCTTTCTTT. Translated: CASSLAHGSDGTEAFF.

The J gene is TRBJ2-7, the V gene TRBV28, with TRBD1 matching over 12 bases. After removal of 7 bases from V and 7 bases from J, the junction contained 11 bases not matched to a gene. CDR1 is MDHEN and CDR2 is SYDVKM in the germline V gene. The CDR3 is made up of 15 amino acids. Written as DNA, the CDR3 is TGTGCCAGCACTCCCCCGGGACAGGGGGCGGGGGAGCAGTACTTC. Its protein product is CASTPPGQGAGEQYF.

The CDR3 nucleotides read TGTGCCAGCTGGGCAGGGAGGGGCCGCTATGGCTACACCTTC. This encodes CASWAGRGRYGYTF. The genes are TRBV27 and TRBJ1-2; tentatively, D is TRBD1 (5 bases). The germline V and J ends were trimmed by 8 bases and 4 bases, with 17 bases remaining between them. The CDR3 spans 14 residues. Germline V gene lookup returns CDR1 MNHEY and CDR2 SMNVEV (reference sequence).

The V gene is TRBV27, the J gene TRBJ2-2; 7 nucleotides agree with TRBD1. The CDR3 loop spans 17 amino acids. With V trimmed by 4 bases and J by 4 bases, 12 bases remained unmatched. CDR1 is MNHEY and CDR2 is SMNVEV in the germline V gene (reference sequence). The CDR3 is CASSSLALAGGTGELFF. The CDR3 nucleotides read TGTGCCAGCAGTTCCCTCGCCTTGGCAGGGGGCACCGGGGAGCTGTTTTTT.

V and J are TRBV7-9 and TRBJ1-3, with a weak D call TRBD1 (5 bases). Germline CDR1 SEHNR, CDR2 FQNEAQ (reference sequence). This CDR3 is built from 15 residues. V lost 5 bases to trimming and J lost 4 bases, with 15 bases between them. The CDR3 DNA reads as TGTGCCAGCAGCAACCAGGACATTGTCGGAAACACCATATATTTT. It encodes CASSNQDIVGNTIYF. Full variable domain (missing parts from reference TRBV7-9 and TRBJ1-3): DTGVSQNPRHKITKRGQNVTFRCDPISEHNRLYWYRQTLGQGPEFLTYFQNEAQLEKSRLLSDRFSAERPKGSFSTLEIQRTEQGDSAMYLCASSNQDIVGNTIYFGEGSWLTVV.

J is TRBJ1-1 and V is TRBV7-8; 8 positions match TRBD1. The germline V gene has CDR1 SGHVS and CDR2 FQNEAQ. CDR3 length equals 15 residues. The V gene end was trimmed by 0 bases and the J gene end by 11 bases; junction bases not matched to a gene: 11. As DNA, the CDR3 is TGTGCCAGCAGCTTAGCGCTTGAAGGCAGGGGGCTGGCTTTCTTT. Translating it yields CASSLALEGRGLAFF.

This clone came up once. This chain uses TRBV28 with TRBJ2-5; D call uncertain. V lost 6 bases, J lost 3 bases, and 8 bases lay in between. The CDR3 has 12 residues. CDR1 and CDR2 from the germline V gene are MDHEN and SYDVKM. The CDR3 nucleotides are TGTGCCAGCAGGCGCTTGGAAGAGACCCAGTACTTC. This sequence encodes CASRRLEETQYF.

The rearrangement uses TRBV28 and TRBJ1-2, with TRBD1 matching 10 bases. Germline V gene data show CDR1 as MDHEN and CDR2 as SYDVKM. The V and J ends lost 5 bases and 8 bases, in that order; junction bases with no gene match: 8. The CDR3 is 14 residues long. CDR3 DNA: TGTGCCAGCAGTCCCGGACAGGGGGTGTACGGCTACACCTTC. Translating it yields CASSPGQGVYGYTF.

This clone was counted a few times. CDR3 amino acids: CASSQVQGANEAFF. The CDR3 nucleotides read TGTGCCAGCAGCCAAGTTCAGGGGGCCAATGAAGCTTTCTTT. The V call is TRBV3-1 (or the pseudogene TRBV3-2), the J call TRBJ1-1; 8 nucleotides agree with TRBD1. This CDR3 comprises 14 residues. The junction had 5 bases not matched to a gene; V was cut back by 1 base and J by 7 bases. CDR1 is LGHDT, CDR2 YNNKEL, per germline (reference sequence).

The gene calls are TRBV6-5 and TRBJ1-6; D remains ambiguous. The CDR3 is made up of 15 amino acids. Germline V CDR1 and CDR2: MNHEY, SVGAGI. The V end was cut by 5 bases, the J end by 7 bases, with 15 bases between. The CDR3 region has the DNA TGTGCCAGCAGTCCCCCCTTCGGGTCGAATTCACCCCTCCACTTT. Translated: CASSPPFGSNSPLHF.

The gene calls are TRBV29-1 and TRBJ1-2; a weak D match, TRBD1 (6 bases). V was pared by 4 bases and J by 5 bases, with 17 bases between. Looked up from germline, CDR1 is SQVTM and CDR2 is ANQGSEA. The CDR3 runs to 14 residues. DNA of the CDR3: TGCAGCGTTGGATCGGGGGGCGCCGAATATGGCTACACCTTC. Its protein product is CSVGSGGAEYGYTF.

The V and J genes are TRBV4-1 and TRBJ1-2, with D possibly TRBD1 on 5 matching bases. CDR3 length: 17 residues. The germline V and J ends were trimmed by 0 bases and 2 bases, with 16 bases remaining between them. Germline V CDR1 and CDR2: MGHRA, YSYEKL. The CDR3 bases are TGCGCCAGCAGCCAAGAGGGGGGTCCAGACACCAACTATGGCTACACCTTC. This gives the protein CASSQEGGPDTNYGYTF.

This clone has only a few counts. The chain couples TRBV28 to TRBJ1-2; tentative D call: TRBD1 (6 bases). This CDR3 has 13 residues. Trimming stripped 5 bases from V and 5 bases from J, with 12 bases between. Germline-derived CDR1 and CDR2 are MDHEN and SYDVKM. The CDR3 bases are TGTGCCAGCAGTACAGGGAGGGGATATGGCTACACCTTC. It yields the protein CASSTGRGYGYTF.

As DNA, the CDR3 is TGTGCCAGCAGTGATTCGTTGAGGTCCTCCTATAATTCACCCCTCCACTTT. Translated: CASSDSLRSSYNSPLHF. This sequence joins TRBV2 and TRBJ1-6; D gene ambiguous. CDR1 SNHLY and CDR2 FYNNEI come from the germline V gene. There are 17 residues in the CDR3. V was shortened by 3 bases and J by 0 bases, with 12 bases between the two germline ends.

CDR3 in DNA: TGTGCCAGCAGTGACACATACACTGAAGCTTTCTTT. It codes for CASSDTYTEAFF. This sequence joins TRBV2 and TRBJ1-1; D ambiguous. The CDR3 has 12 residues. The germline V gene has CDR1 SNHLY and CDR2 FYNNEI. The germline V and J ends were trimmed by 3 bases and 3 bases, with 5 bases remaining between them.